The T cell receptor beta chain under discussion was sequenced for a study of OX40 agonist ivuxolimab in advanced cancers. At the level of the study: Patients got intravenous ivuxolimab at 0.01 to 10 mg/kg every 2 weeks. Notes on the study in general: Researchers report that CD8+ T cells had, on average, more expanded clones than CD4+.

Assay used: immunoSEQ multiplex PCR; TCRdb lists only in-frame clones, some missing. The sample shows under 80,000 clones, 87% of them seen only once. As concerns this clone: Its specificity is unknown.

Germline values: CDR1 SGHAT, CDR2 FQNNGV. V lost 4 bases to trimming and J lost 4 bases; unmatched junction nucleotides: 12. This CDR3 contains 17 residues. The origin of this receptor is an adult with an advanced solid tumor such as melanoma, head and neck, liver or kidney cancer. This sample comprised CD4+ or CD8+ T cells sorted from blood, obtained in a trial of the OX40 agonist ivuxolimab. The rearrangement joins TRBV11-2 to TRBJ2-1; 8 nucleotides line up with TRBD2. The chain's CDR3 is CASSSGGGRNIYNEQFF. As DNA, the CDR3 is TGTGCCAGCAGCTCAGGTGGCGGGAGGAATATTTACAATGAGCAGTTCTTC.